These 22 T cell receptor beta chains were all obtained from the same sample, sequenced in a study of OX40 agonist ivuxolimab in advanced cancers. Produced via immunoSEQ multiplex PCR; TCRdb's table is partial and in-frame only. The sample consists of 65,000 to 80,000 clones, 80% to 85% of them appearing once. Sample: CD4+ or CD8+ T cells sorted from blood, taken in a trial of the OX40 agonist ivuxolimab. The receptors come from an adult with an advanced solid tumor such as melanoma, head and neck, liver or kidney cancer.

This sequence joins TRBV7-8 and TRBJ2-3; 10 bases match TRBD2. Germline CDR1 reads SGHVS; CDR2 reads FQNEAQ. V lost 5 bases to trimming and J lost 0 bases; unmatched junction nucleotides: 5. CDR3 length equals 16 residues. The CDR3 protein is CASSATSGFSTDTQYF. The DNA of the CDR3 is TGTGCCAGCAGCGCGACTAGCGGGTTCAGCACAGATACGCAGTATTTT.

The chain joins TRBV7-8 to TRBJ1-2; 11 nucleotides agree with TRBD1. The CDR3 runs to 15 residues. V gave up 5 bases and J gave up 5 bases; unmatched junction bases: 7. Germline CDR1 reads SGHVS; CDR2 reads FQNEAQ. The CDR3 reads CASSPGTGGSYGYTF. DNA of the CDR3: TGTGCCAGCAGCCCGGGGACAGGGGGATCTTATGGCTACACCTTC.

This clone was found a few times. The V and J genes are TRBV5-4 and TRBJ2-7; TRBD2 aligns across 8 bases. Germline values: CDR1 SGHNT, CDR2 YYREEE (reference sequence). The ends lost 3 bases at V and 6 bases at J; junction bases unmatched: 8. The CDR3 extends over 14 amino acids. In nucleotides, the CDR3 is TGTGCCAGCAGCTATGCGGGAGGTCGAGGCGAGCAGTACTTC. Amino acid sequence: CASSYAGGRGEQYF.

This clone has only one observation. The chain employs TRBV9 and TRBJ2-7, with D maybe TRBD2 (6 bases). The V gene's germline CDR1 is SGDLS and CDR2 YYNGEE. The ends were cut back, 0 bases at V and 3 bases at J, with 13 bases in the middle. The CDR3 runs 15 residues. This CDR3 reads CASSVAGALGYEQYF. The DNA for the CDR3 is TGTGCCAGCAGCGTAGCGGGAGCATTGGGCTACGAGCAGTACTTC.

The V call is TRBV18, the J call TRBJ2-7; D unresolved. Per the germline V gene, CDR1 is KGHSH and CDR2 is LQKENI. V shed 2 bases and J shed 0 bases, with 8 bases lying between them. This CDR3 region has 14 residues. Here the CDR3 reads CASSPTQVSYEQYF. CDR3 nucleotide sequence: TGTGCCAGCTCACCAACGCAGGTCTCCTACGAGCAGTACTTC.

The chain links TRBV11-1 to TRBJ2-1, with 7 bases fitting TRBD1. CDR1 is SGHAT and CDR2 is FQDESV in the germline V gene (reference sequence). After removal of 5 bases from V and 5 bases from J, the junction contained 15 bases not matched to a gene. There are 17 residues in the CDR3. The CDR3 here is CASSRRLGTVLNNEQFF. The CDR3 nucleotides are TGTGCCAGCAGCCGTCGATTGGGGACAGTGCTAAACAATGAGCAGTTCTTC.

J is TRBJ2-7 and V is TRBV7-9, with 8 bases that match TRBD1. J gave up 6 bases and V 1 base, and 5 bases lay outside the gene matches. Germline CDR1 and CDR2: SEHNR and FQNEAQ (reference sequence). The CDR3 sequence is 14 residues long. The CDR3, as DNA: TGTGCCAGCAGCTTAGACGGGACAGGCGGCGAGCAGTACTTC. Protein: CASSLDGTGGEQYF.

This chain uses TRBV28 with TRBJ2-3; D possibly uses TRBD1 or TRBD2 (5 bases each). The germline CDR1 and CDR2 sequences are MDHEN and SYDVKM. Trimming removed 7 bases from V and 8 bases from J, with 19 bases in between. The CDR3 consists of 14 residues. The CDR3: CASTRDHAGGTQYF. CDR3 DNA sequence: TGTGCCAGCACCCGGGACCACGCAGGCGGTACGCAGTATTTT.

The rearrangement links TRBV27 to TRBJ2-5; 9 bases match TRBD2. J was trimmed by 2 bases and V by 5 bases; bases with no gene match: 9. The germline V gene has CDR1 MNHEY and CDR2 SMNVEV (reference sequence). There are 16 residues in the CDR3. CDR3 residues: CASSPLGGRGQETQYF. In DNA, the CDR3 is TGTGCCAGCAGTCCCCTAGGCGGGAGGGGGCAAGAGACCCAGTACTTC.

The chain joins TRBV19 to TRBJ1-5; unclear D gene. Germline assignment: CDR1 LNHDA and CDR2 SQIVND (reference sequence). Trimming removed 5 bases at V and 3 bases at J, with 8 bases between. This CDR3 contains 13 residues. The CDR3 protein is CASSSSTNQPQHF. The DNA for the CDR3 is TGTGCCAGTAGTTCTAGCACCAATCAGCCCCAGCATTTT.

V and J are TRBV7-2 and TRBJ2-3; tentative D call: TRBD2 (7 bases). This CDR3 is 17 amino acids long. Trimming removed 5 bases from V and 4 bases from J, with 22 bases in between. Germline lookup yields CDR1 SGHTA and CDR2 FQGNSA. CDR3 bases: TGTGCCAGCAGCCTCAAGCATGGGGGGGCCTTGGCAGATACGCAGTATTTT. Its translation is CASSLKHGGALADTQYF.

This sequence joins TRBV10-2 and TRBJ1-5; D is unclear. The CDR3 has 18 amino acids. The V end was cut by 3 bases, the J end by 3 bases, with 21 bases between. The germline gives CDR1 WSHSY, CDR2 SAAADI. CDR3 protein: CASSDFRREGKFNQPQHF. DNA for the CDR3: TGCGCCAGCAGTGATTTTCGTCGGGAAGGGAAATTCAATCAGCCCCAGCATTTT.

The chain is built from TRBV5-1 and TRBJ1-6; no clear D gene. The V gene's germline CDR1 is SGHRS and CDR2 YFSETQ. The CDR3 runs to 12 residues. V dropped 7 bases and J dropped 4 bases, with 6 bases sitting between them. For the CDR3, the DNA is TGCGCCAGCGCCCTTTATAATTCACCCCTCCACTTT. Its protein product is CASALYNSPLHF.

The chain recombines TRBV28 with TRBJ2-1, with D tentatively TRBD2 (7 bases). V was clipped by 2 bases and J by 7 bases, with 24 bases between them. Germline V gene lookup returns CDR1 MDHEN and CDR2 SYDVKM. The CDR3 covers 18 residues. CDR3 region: CASSLTVTGGPWYNEQFF. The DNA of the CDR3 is TGTGCCAGCAGTTTAACCGTGACGGGGGGCCCATGGTATAATGAGCAGTTCTTC.

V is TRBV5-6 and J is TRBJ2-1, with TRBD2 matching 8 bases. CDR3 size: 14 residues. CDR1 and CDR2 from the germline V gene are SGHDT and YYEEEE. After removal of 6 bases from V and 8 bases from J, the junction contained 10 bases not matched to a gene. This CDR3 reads CASKQGLAPDEQFF. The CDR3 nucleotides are TGTGCCAGCAAACAAGGACTAGCCCCGGATGAGCAGTTCTTC.

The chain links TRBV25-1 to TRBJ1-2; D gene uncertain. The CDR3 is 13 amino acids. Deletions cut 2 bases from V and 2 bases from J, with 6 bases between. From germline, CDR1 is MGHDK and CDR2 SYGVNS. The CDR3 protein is CASSETANYGYTF. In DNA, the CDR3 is TGTGCCAGCAGTGAAACGGCAAACTATGGCTACACCTTC.

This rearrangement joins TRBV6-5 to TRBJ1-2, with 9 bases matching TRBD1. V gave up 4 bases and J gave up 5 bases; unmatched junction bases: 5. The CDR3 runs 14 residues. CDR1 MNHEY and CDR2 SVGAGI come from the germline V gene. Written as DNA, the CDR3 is TGTGCCAGCAGTTGGACAGGGGCCAGGTATGGCTACACCTTC. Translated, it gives CASSWTGARYGYTF.

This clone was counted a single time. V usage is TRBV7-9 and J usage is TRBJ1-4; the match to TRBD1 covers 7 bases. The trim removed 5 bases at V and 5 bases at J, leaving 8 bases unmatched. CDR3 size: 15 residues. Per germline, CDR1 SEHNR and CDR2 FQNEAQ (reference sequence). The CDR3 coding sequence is TGTGCCAGCAGCCCTCTGACAGGGCCAAATGAAAAACTGTTTTTT. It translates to CASSPLTGPNEKLFF.

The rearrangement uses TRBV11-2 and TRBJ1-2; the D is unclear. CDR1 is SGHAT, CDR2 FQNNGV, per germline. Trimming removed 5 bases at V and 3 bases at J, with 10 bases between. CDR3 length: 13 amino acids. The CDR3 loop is CASSPTGYYGYTF. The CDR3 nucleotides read TGTGCCAGCAGCCCAACCGGATACTATGGCTACACCTTC.

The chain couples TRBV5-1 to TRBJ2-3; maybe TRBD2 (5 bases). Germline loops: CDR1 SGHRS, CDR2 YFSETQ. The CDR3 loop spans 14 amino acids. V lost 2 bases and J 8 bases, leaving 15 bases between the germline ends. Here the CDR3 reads CASSLGRAPATQYF. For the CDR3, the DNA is TGCGCCAGCAGCTTAGGGCGGGCTCCCGCTACGCAGTATTTT.

The CDR3: CASSPSSSAYEQYF. The DNA for the CDR3 is TGTGCCAGCAGCCCGTCAAGTTCGGCCTACGAGCAGTACTTC. The V and J genes are TRBV9 and TRBJ2-7; D is unresolved. The germline V gene has CDR1 SGDLS and CDR2 YYNGEE. The V gene lost 4 bases and the J gene lost 2 bases, with 13 bases spanning the gap. This CDR3 has 14 residues. The full variable domain, with the rest looked up from reference TRBV9 and TRBJ2-7, is DSGVTQTPKHLITATGQRVTLRCSPRSGDLSVYWYQQSLDQGLQFLIQYYNGEERAKGNILERFSAQQFPDLHSELNLSSLELGDSALYFCASSPSSSAYEQYFGPGTRLTVT.

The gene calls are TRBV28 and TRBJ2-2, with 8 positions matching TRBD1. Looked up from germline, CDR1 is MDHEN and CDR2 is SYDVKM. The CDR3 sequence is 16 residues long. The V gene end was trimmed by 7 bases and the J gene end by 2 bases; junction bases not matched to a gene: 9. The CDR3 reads CASTGRDRLNTGELFF. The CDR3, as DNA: TGTGCCAGCACGGGGCGGGACAGGCTTAACACCGGGGAGCTGTTTTTT.